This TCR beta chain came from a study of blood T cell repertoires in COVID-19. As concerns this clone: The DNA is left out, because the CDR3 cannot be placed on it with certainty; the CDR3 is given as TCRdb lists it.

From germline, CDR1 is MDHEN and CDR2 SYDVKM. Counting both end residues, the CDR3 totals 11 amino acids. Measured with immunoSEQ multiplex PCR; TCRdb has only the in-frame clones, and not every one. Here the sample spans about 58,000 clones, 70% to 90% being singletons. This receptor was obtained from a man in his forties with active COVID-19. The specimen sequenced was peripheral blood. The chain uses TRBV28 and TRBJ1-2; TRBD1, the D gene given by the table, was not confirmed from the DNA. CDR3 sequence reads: CASSFARGNTF.